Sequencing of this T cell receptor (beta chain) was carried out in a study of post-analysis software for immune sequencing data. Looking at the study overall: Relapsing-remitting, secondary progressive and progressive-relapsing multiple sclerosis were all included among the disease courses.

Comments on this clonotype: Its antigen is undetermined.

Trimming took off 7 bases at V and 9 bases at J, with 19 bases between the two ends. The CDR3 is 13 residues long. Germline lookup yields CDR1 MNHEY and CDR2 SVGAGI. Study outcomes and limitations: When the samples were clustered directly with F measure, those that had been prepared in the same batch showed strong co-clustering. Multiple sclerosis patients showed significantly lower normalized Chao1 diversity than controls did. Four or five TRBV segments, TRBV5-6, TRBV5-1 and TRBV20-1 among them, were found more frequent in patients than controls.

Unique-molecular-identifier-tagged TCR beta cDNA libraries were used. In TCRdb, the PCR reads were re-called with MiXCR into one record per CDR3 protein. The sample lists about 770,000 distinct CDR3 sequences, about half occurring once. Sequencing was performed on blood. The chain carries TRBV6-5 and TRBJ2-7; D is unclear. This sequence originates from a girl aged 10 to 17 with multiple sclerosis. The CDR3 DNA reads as TGTGCCAGCACCCAAAGGACCCCAGCCCTGCAGTACTTC. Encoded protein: CASTQRTPALQYF.